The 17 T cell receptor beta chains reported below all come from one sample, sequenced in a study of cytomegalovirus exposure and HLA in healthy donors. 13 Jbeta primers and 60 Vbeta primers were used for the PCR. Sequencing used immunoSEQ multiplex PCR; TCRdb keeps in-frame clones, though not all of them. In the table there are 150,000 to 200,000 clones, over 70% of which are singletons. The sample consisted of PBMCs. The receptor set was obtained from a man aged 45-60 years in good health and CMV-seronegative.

In DNA, the CDR3 is TGTGCCAGCAGCATTTCAGGGGCTGCTAATTCACCCCTCCACTTT. Its translation: CASSISGAANSPLHF. The chain links TRBV7-3 to TRBJ1-6; a possible D gene is TRBD1 (6 bases). Germline CDR1 is SGHTA and CDR2 is FQGTGA. The length of the CDR3 is 15 residues. V lost 5 bases and J lost 6, with 14 bases in between.

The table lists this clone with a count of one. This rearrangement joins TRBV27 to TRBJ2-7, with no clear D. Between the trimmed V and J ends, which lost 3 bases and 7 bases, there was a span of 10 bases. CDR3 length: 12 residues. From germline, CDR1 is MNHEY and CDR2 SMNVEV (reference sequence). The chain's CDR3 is CASSFRVGEQYF. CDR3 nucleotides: TGTGCCAGCAGTTTCCGGGTTGGTGAGCAGTACTTC.

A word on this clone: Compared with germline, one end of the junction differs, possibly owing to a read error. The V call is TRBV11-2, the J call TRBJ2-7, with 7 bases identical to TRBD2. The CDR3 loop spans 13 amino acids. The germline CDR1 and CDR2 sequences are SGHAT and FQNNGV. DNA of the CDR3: TGTGCCAGCAGCTTAGACCGGGGGGACGGCCAGGACTTC. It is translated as CASSLDRGDGQDF. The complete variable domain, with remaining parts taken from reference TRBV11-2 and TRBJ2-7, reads EAGVAQSPRYKIIEKRQSVAFWCNPISGHATLYWYQQILGQGPKLLIQFQNNGVVDDSQLPKDRFSAERLKGVDSTLKIQPAKLEDSAVYLCASSLDRGDGQDFGPGTRLTVT.

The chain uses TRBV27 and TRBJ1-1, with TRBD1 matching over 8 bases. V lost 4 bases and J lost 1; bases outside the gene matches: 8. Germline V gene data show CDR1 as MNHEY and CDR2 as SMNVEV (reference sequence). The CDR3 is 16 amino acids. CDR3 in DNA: TGTGCCAGCAGTTCCTTGCCAGGGGGCGGGAACACTGAAGCTTTCTTT. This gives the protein CASSSLPGGGNTEAFF.

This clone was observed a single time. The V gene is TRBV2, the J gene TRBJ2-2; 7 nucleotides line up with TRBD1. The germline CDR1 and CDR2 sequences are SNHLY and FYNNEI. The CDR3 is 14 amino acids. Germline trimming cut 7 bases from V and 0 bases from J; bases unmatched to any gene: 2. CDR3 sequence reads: CASTGQANTGELFF. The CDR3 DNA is TGTGCCAGCACCGGACAGGCGAACACCGGGGAGCTGTTTTTT.

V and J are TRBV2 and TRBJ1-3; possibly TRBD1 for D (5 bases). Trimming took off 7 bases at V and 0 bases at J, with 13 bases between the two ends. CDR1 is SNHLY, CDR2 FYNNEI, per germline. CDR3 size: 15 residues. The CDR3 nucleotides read TGTGCCAGCAAGGGAGGGACTAGCTCTGGAAACACCATATATTTT. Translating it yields CASKGGTSSGNTIYF.

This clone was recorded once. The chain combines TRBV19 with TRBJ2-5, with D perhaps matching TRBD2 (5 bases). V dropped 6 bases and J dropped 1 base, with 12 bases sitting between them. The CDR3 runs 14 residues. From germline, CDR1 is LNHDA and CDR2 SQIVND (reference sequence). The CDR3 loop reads CASRRAGSQETQYF. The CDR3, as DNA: TGTGCCAGTAGAAGGGCGGGCAGCCAAGAGACCCAGTACTTC.

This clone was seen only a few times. CDR3 coding DNA: TGTGCCAGCAGCTTCTCGACAGGGGCGGACGTCGAGCAGTACTTC. Its translation is CASSFSTGADVEQYF. The gene calls are TRBV7-8 and TRBJ2-7, with 8 nucleotides matching TRBD1. The J segment lost 6 bases and the V segment lost 3 bases, leaving 10 bases of the junction unmatched. In germline, CDR1 is SGHVS, CDR2 FQNEAQ. The CDR3 covers 15 residues.

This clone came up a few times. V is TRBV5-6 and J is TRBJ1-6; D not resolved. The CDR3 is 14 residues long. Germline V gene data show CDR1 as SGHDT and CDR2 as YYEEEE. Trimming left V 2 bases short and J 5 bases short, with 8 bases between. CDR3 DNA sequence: TGTGCCAGCAGCTTAGTCAGGCATAATTCACCCCTCCACTTT. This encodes CASSLVRHNSPLHF.

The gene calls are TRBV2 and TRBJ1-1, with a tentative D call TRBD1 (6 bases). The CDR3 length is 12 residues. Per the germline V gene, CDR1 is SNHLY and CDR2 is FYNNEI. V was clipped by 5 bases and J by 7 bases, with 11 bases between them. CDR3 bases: TGTGCCAGCAGTCTCAGACAGGTTGAAGCTTTCTTT. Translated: CASSLRQVEAFF.

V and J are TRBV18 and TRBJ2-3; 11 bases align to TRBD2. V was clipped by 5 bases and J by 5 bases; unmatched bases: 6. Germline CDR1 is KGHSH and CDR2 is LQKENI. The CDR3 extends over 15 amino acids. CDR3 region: CASSRTSGPGDTQYF. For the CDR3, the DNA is TGTGCCAGCTCAAGGACTAGCGGGCCAGGAGATACGCAGTATTTT.

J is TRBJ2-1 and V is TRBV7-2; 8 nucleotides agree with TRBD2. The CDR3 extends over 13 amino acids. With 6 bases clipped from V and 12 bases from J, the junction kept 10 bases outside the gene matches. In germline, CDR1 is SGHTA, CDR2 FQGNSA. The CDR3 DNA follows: TGTGCCAGCAGTCCGGGGGGGGGTAGGAGGCAGTTCTTC. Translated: CASSPGGGRRQFF.

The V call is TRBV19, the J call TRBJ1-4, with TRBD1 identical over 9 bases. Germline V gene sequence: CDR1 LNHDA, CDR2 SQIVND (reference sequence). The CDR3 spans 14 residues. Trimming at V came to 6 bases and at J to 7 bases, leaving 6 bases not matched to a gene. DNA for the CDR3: TGTGCCAGTAGCTCGGACAGGGGCTCTGAAAAACTGTTTTTT. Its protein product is CASSSDRGSEKLFF. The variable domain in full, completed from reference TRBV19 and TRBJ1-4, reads DGGITQSPKYLFRKEGQNVTLSCEQNLNHDAMYWYRQDPGQGLRLIYYSQIVNDFQKGDIAEGYSVSREKKESFPLTVTSAQKNPTAFYLCASSSDRGSEKLFFGSGTQLSVL.

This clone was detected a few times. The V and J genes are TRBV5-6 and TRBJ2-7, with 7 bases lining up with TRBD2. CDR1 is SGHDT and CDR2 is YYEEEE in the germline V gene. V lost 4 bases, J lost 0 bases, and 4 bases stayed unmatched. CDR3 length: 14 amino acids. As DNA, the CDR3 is TGTGCCAGCAGCCCAGCGGGGTACTCCTACGAGCAGTACTTC. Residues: CASSPAGYSYEQYF.

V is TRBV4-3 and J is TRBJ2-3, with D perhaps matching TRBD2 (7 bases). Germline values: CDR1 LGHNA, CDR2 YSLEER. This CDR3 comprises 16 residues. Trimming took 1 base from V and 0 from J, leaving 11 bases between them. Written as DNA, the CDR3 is TGCGCCAGCAGCCAAGGGAGGGGGGGGAGCACAGATACGCAGTATTTT. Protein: CASSQGRGGSTDTQYF.

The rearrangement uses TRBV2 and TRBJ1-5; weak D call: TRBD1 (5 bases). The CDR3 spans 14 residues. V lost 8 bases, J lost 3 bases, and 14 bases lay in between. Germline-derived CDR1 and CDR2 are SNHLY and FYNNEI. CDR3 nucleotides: TGTGCCAGCCATTTGGACACGTACAATCAGCCCCAGCATTTT. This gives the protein CASHLDTYNQPQHF. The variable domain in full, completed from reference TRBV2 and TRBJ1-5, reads EPEVTQTPSHQVTQMGQEVILRCVPISNHLYFYWYRQILGQKVEFLVSFYNNEISEKSEIFDDQFSVERPDGSNFTLKIRSTKLEDSAMYFCASHLDTYNQPQHFGDGTRLSIL.

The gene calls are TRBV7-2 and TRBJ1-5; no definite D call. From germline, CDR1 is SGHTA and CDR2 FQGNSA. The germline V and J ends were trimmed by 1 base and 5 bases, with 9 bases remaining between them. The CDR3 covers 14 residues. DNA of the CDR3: TGTGCCAGCAGCTTAGTGTGGAGGGATCAGCCCCAGCATTTT. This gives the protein CASSLVWRDQPQHF.